The clone carrying this TCR beta chain appeared once. The entry originates in a study of blood T cell repertoires in COVID-19. For the study at large: The origin of the acute and convalescent COVID-19 samples was the United States, Italy and Spain. T cells, B-cell-depleted T cells, or PBMCs provided the cDNA or gDNA that served as material.

The CDR3 totals 15 residues. CDR1 and CDR2 (germline): MDHEN, SYDVKM. The V end lost 10 bases, the J end lost 1 base, and 20 bases lay between the germline ends. Authors' data handling: From reference gene primer amplification, estimates of nucleated cell counts were derived. Method: immunoSEQ multiplex PCR; TCRdb's copy keeps in-frame clones and lacks some. That table gives V, J and clone size, and the DNA gave D and trimming. Of 200,000 to 250,000 clones listed, around three quarters were seen once; the top ten hold around 6%. The sample was peripheral blood. The TCR originated in a woman aged 70-85 years with acute or convalescent COVID-19. The chain couples TRBV28 to TRBJ2-7, with D maybe TRBD1 (8 bases). CDR3 in amino acids: CAIIGSGTGSYEQYF. In DNA, the CDR3 is TGTGCCATCATTGGGAGCGGGACAGGATCCTACGAGCAGTACTTC.